This TCR beta chain derives from a study of shared clonotypes between healthy human individuals. Study findings and constraints: An anticipated effect of sequencing depth on clonotype sharing among donors was recognized.

Researchers ran the assay at a deep level. The method was immunoSEQ multiplex PCR; TCRdb's version includes in-frame clones alone and lacks a portion of them. The sample shows roughly 490,000 clones, 75% to 85% of them seen only once. From germline, CDR1 is SGHNT and CDR2 YENEEA. The CDR3 covers 17 residues. The V and J ends lost 5 bases and 8 bases, in that order; junction bases with no gene match: 11. For unsorted samples, genomic DNA was extracted from around 96 million PBMCs. This clone was detected only a few times. No antigen is known for it. Sequencing was done on a sample of PBMCs. This sequence joins TRBV11-3 and TRBJ2-1; 14 bases map to TRBD2. This sequence was found in a woman aged 40 to 50 in good health. Some clones in this sample may be carry-over from other donors' samples. CDR3 in amino acids: CASSLTPTSGRAYEQFF. As DNA, the CDR3 is TGTGCCAGCAGCCTCACACCGACTAGCGGGAGGGCCTATGAGCAGTTCTTC.